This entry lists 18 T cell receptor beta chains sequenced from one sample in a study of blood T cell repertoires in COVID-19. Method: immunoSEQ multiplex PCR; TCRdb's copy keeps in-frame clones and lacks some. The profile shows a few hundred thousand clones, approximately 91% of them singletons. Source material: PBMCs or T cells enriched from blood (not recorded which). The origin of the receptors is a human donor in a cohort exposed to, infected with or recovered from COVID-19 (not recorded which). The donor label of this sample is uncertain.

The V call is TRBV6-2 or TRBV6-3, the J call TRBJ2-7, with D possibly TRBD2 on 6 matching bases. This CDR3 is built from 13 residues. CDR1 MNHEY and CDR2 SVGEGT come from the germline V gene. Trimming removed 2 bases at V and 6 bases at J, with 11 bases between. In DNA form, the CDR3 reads TGTGCCAGCAGTTACGGACTACTCTCCGAGCAGTACTTC. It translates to CASSYGLLSEQYF.

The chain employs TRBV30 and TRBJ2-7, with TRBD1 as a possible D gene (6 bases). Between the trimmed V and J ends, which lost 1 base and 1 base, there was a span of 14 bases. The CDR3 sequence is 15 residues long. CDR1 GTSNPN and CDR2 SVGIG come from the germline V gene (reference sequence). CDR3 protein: CAWSDLYRASYEQYF. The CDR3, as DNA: TGTGCCTGGAGTGACCTTTACAGGGCATCCTACGAGCAGTACTTC.

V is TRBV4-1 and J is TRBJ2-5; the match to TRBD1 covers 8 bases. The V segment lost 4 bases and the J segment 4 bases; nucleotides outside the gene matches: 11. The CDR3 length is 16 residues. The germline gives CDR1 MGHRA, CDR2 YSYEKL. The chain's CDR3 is CASSLGQGNVLETQYF. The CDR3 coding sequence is TGCGCCAGCAGCCTTGGACAGGGAAATGTGCTAGAGACCCAGTACTTC.

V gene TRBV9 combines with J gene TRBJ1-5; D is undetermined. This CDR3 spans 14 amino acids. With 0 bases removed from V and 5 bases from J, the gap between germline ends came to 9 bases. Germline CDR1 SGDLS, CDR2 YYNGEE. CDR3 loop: CASSVGAYDQPQHF. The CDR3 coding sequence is TGTGCCAGCAGCGTAGGGGCGTATGATCAGCCCCAGCATTTT.

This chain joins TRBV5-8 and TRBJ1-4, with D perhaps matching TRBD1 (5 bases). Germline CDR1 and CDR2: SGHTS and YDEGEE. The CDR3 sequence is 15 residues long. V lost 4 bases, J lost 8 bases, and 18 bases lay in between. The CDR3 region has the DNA TGTGCCAGCAGCACCCTAAGCAGGGTAGACGAAAAACTGTTTTTT. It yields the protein CASSTLSRVDEKLFF.

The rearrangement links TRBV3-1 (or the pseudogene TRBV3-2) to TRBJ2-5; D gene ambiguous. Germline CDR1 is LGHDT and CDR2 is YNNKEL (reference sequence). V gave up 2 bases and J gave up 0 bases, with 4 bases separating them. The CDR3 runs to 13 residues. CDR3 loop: CASSQQNQETQYF. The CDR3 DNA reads TGTGCCAGCAGCCAACAGAACCAAGAGACCCAGTACTTC.

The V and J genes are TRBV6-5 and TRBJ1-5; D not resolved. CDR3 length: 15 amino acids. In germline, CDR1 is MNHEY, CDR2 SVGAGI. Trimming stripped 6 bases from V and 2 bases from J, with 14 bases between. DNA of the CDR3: TGTGCCAGCAGGAAGGAGGAGAGGGGCAATCAGCCCCAGCATTTT. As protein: CASRKEERGNQPQHF.

The CDR3 is CASSPPSGVETQYF. The CDR3 nucleotides read TGTGCCAGCAGCCCTCCGTCGGGAGTAGAGACCCAGTACTTC. This rearrangement joins TRBV14 to TRBJ2-5; TRBD2 might be the D (6 bases). The CDR3 is 14 residues long. Trimming cost V 4 bases and J 4 bases, with 13 bases left between them. Germline values: CDR1 SGHDN, CDR2 FVKESK.

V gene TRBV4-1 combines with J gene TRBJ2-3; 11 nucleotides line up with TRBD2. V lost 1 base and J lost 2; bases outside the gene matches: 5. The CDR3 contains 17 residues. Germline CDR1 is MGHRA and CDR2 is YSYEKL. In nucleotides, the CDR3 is TGCGCCAGCAGCCAAGTGACTAGCGGGGTTCACACAGATACGCAGTATTTT. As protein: CASSQVTSGVHTDTQYF.

The CDR3 sequence: CASSLGRTTDTQYF. CDR3 coding DNA: TGTGCCAGCAGTTTGGGCAGGACTACAGATACGCAGTATTTT. The chain links TRBV6-5 to TRBJ2-3; possible D gene TRBD2, 5 bases. Germline CDR1 and CDR2: MNHEY and SVGAGI. Trimming left V 4 bases short and J 3 bases short, with 11 bases between. The CDR3 sequence is 14 residues long.

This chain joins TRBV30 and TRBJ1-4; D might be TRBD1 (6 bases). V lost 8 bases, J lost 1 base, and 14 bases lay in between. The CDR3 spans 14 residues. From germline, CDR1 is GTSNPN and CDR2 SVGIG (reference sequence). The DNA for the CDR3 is TGTGCCATGAACCCGGGACAAACTAATGAAAAACTGTTTTTT. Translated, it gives CAMNPGQTNEKLFF.

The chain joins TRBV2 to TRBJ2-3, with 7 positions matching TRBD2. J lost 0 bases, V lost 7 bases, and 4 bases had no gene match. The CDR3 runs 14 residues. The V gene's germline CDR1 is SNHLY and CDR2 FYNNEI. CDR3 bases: TGTGCCAGCAAGCGGGGCTATAGCACAGATACGCAGTATTTT. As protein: CASKRGYSTDTQYF. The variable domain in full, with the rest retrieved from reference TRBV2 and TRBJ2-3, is EPEVTQTPSHQVTQMGQEVILRCVPISNHLYFYWYRQILGQKVEFLVSFYNNEISEKSEIFDDQFSVERPDGSNFTLKIRSTKLEDSAMYFCASKRGYSTDTQYFGPGTRLTVL.

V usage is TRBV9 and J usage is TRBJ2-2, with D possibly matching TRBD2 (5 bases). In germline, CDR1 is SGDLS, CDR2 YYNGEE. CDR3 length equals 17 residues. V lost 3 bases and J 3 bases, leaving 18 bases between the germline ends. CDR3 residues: CASSAPGYEGDTGELFF. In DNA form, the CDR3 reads TGTGCCAGCAGCGCCCCGGGGTATGAGGGAGACACCGGGGAGCTGTTTTTT.

DNA for the CDR3: TGTGCCAGCAGGCCCGGGACAGAAAATTCACCCCTCCACTTT. It specifies CASRPGTENSPLHF. The genes are TRBV28 and TRBJ1-6; 7 bases are a match to TRBD1. V lost 6 bases, J lost 7 bases, and 6 bases stayed unmatched. CDR1 and CDR2 from the germline V gene are MDHEN and SYDVKM. This CDR3 has 14 residues.

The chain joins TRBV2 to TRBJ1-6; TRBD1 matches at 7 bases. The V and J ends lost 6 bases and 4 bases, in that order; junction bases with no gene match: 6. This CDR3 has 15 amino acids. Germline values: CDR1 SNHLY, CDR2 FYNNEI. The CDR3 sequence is CASSWDRSYNSPLHF. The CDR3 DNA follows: TGTGCCAGCAGCTGGGACAGATCATATAATTCACCCCTCCACTTT. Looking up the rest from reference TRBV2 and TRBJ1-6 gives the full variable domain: EPEVTQTPSHQVTQMGQEVILRCVPISNHLYFYWYRQILGQKVEFLVSFYNNEISEKSEIFDDQFSVERPDGSNFTLKIRSTKLEDSAMYFCASSWDRSYNSPLHFGNGTRLTVT.

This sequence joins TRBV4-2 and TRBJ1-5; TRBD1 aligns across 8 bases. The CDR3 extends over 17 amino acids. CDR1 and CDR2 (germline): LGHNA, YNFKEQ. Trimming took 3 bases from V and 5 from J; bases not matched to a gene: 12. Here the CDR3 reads CASSQGTGTGDDQPQHF. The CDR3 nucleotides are TGTGCCAGCAGCCAGGGAACCGGGACAGGAGACGATCAGCCCCAGCATTTT.

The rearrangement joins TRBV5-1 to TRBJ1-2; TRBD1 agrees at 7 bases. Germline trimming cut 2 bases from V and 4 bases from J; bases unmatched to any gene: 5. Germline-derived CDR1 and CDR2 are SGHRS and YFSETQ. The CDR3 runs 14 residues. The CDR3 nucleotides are TGCGCCAGCAGCTTAAGGACAGGAACCTATGGCTACACCTTC. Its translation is CASSLRTGTYGYTF.

CDR3 amino acids: CASSSRLASSSYNEQFF. The CDR3 coding sequence is TGTGCCAGCAGCTCGCGGTTAGCGTCGAGCTCCTACAATGAGCAGTTCTTC. The chain recombines TRBV7-9 with TRBJ2-1; weak D call: TRBD2 (5 bases). CDR1 is SEHNR and CDR2 is FQNEAQ in the germline V gene (reference sequence). This CDR3 has 17 residues. V lost 4 bases and J 0 bases, leaving 16 bases between the germline ends.